This TCR beta chain was retrieved from a study of T cell changes during pregnancy in multiple sclerosis. The repertoire was sequenced with immunoSEQ multiplex PCR; TCRdb's copy has only in-frame clones and lacks some. The sample yields some 40,000 clones, about 88% seen once. In germline, CDR1 is LNHDA, CDR2 SQIVND (reference sequence). Trimming cost V 9 bases and J 7 bases, with 15 bases left between them. The CDR3 has 13 residues. The sequence was collected from a female donor with multiple sclerosis, enrolled in a pregnancy study. Sample: CD8+ T cells from peripheral blood mononuclear cells, taken in the first trimester of pregnancy. The chain employs TRBV19 and TRBJ2-2; D is undetermined. The DNA of the CDR3 is TGTGCCAGCAGCGTTCTGGAGAGCGGGGAGCTGTTTTTT. As protein: CASSVLESGELFF.